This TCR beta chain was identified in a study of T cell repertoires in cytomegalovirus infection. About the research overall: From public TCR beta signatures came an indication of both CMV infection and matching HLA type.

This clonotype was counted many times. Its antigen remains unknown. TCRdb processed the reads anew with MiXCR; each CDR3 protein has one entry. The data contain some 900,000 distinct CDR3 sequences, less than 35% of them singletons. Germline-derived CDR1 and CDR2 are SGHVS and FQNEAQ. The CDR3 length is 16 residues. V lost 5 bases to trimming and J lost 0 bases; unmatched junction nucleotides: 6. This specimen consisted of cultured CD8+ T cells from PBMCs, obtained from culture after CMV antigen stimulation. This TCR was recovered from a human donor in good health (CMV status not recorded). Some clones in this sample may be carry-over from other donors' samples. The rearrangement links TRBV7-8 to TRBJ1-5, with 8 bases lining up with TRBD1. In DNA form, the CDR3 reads TGTGCCAGCAGCGAAGTGGGGACAGGTAGCAATCAGCCCCAGCATTTT. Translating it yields CASSEVGTGSNQPQHF. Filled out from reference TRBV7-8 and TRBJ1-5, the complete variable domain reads GAGVSQSPRYKVAKRGQDVALRCDPISGHVSLFWYQQALGQGPEFLTYFQNEAQLDKSGLPSDRFFAERPEGSVSTLKIQRTQQEDSAVYLCASSEVGTGSNQPQHFGDGTRLSIL.